This TCR beta chain was sequenced in a study of T cell clonotyping in hematopoietic cell transplantation. Specified time point: recipient sample about 28 days before transplant, after cytoreduction. Produced via immunoSEQ multiplex PCR; TCRdb's table is partial and in-frame only. The repertoire consists of about 41,000 clones, with roughly 85% occurring once and the leading ten covering roughly 2.8%. Sequencing used peripheral blood mononuclear cells, obtained before stem cell transplant. This sequence originates from a man in his fifties or sixties with acute myeloid leukemia. Some clones in this sample may be carry-over from other donors' samples.

This chain's CDR3 is CASNDRVRGSYEQYF. In DNA form, the CDR3 reads TGTGCCAGCAATGACAGGGTAAGAGGCTCCTACGAGCAGTACTTC. The rearrangement uses TRBV2 and TRBJ2-7, with 7 positions matching TRBD1. The CDR3 length is 15 residues. The V segment lost 7 bases and the J segment 0 bases; nucleotides outside the gene matches: 9. From germline, CDR1 is SNHLY and CDR2 FYNNEI.